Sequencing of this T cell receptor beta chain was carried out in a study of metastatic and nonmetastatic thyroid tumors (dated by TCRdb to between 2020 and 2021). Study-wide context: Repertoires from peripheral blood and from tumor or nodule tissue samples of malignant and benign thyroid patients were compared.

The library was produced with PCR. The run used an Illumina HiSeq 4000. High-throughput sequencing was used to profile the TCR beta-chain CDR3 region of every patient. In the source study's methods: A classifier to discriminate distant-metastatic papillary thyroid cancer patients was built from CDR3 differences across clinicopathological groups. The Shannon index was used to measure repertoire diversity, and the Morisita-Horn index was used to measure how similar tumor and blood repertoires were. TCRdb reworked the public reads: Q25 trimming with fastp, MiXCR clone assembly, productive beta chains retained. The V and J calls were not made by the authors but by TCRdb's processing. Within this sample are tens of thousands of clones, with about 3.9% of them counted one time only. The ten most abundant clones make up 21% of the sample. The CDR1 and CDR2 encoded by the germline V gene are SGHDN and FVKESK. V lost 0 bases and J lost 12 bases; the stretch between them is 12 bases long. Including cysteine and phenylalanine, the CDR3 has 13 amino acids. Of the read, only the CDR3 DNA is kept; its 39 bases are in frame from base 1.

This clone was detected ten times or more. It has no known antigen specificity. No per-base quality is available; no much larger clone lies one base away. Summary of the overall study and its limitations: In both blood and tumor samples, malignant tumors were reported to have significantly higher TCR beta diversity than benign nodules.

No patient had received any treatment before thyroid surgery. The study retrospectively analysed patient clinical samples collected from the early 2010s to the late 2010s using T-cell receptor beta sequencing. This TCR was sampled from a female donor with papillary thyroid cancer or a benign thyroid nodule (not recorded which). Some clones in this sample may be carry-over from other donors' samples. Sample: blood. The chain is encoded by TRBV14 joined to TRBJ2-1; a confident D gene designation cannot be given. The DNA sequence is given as TGTGCCAGCAGCCAAGATCGAACTACCCTGCAGTTCTTC. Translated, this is CASSQDRTTLQFF.